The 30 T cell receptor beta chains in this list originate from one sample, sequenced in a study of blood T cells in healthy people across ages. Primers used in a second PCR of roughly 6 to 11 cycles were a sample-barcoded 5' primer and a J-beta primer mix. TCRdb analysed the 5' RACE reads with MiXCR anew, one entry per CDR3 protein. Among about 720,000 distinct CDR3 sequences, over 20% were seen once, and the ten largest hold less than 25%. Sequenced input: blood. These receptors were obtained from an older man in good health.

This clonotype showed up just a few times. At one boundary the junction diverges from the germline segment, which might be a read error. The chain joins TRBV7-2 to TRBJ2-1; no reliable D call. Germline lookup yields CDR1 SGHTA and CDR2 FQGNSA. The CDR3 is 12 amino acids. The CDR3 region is CACSLAYNEQFF. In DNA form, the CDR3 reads TGTGCCTGCAGCTTAGCTTACAATGAGCAGTTCTTC.

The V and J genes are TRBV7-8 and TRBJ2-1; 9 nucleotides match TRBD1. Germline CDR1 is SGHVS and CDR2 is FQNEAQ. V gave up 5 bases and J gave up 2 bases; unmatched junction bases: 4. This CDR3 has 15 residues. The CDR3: CASSHRDRAYNEQFF. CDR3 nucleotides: TGTGCCAGCAGCCACCGGGACAGGGCCTACAATGAGCAGTTCTTC.

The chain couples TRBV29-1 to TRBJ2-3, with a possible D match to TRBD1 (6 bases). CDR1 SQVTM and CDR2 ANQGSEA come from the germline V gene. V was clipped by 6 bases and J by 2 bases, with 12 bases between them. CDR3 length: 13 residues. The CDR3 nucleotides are TGCAGCGTGAGTCAGGGGTACACAGATACGCAGTATTTT. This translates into CSVSQGYTDTQYF.

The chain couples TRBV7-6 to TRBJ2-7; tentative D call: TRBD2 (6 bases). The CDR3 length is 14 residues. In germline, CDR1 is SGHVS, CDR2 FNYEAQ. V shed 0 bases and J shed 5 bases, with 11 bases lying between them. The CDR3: CASSLAREGHEQYF. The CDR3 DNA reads TGTGCCAGCAGCTTAGCGCGGGAAGGACACGAGCAGTACTTC.

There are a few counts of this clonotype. CDR3 in DNA: TGTGCCAGCAGCCAGACGAGCGTTGAAAAACTGTTTTTT. It translates to CASSQTSVEKLFF. This chain links TRBV7-9 with TRBJ1-4; D gene unclear. CDR3 length: 13 amino acids. The germline CDR1 and CDR2 sequences are SEHNR and FQNEAQ (reference sequence). Trimming took off 5 bases at V and 7 bases at J, with 11 bases between the two ends.

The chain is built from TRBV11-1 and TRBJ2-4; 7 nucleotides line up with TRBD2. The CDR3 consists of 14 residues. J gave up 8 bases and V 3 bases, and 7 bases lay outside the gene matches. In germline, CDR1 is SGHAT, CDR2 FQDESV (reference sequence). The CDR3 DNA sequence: TGTGCCAGCAGCTTGGTAGCGGGCGAGGACATTCAGTACTTC. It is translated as CASSLVAGEDIQYF.

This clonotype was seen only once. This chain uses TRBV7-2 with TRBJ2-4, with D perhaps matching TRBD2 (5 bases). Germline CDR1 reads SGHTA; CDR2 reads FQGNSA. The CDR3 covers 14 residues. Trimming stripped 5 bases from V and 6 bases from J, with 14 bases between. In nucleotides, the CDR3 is TGTGCCAGCAGCAAGAACGGGGTAGGAAACATTCAGTACTTC. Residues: CASSKNGVGNIQYF.

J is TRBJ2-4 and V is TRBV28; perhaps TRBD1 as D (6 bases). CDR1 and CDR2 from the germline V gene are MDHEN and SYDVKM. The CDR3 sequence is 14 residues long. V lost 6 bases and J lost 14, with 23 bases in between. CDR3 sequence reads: CASSLIPQGSGEYF. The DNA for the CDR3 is TGTGCCAGCAGCTTGATTCCCCAGGGGTCTGGCGAGTACTTC.

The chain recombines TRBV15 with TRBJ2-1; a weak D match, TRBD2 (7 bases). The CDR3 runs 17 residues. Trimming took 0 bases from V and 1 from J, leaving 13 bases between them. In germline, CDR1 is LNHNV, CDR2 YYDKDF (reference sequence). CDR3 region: CATSRDAGGPSYNEQFF. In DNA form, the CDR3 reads TGTGCCACCAGCAGAGATGCCGGGGGGCCGTCCTACAATGAGCAGTTCTTC.

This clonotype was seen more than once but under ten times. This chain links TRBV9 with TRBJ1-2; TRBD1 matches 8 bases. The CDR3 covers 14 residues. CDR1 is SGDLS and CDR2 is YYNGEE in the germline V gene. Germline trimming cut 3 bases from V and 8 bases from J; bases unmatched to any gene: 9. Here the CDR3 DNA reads TGTGCCAGCAGCGCCGACCGGACAGGGTTCGGCTACACCTTC. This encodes CASSADRTGFGYTF.

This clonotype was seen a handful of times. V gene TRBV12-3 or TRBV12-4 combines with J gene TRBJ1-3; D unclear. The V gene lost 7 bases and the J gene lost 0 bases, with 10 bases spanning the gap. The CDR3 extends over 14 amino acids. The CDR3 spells CASTGPFSGNTIYF. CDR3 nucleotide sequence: TGTGCCAGCACCGGCCCCTTCTCTGGAAACACCATATATTTT.

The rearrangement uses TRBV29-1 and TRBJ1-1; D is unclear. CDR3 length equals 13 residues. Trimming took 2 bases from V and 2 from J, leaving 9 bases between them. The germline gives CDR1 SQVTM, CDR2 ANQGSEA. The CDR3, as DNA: TGCAGCGTTGAAAAGTCAGCTAACACTGAAGCTTTCTTT. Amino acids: CSVEKSANTEAFF.

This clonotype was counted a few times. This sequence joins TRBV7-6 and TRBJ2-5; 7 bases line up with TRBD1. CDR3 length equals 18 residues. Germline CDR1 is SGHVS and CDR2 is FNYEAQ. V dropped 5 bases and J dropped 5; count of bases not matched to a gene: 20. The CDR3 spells CASSIPKGTDHDRETQYF. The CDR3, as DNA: TGTGCCAGCAGCATTCCTAAAGGGACAGACCACGATCGGGAGACCCAGTACTTC. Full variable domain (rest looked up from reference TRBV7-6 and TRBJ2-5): GAGVSQSPRYKVTKRGQDVALRCDPISGHVSLYWYRQALGQGPEFLTYFNYEAQQDKSGLPNDRFSAERPEGSISTLTIQRTEQRDSAMYRCASSIPKGTDHDRETQYFGPGTRLLVL.

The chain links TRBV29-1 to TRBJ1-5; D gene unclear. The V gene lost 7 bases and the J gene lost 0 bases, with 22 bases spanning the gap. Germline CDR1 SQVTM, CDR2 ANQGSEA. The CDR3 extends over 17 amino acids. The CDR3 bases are TGCAGCGGTAGCGGTCTAACCCCACCTTATAGCAATCAGCCCCAGCATTTT. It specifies CSGSGLTPPYSNQPQHF.

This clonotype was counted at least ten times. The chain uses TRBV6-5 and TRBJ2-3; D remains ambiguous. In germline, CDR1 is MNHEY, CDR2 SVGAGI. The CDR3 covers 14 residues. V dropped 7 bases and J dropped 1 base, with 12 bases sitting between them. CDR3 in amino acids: CASKRPGGTDTQYF. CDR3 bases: TGTGCCAGCAAGCGCCCTGGGGGCACAGATACGCAGTATTTT.

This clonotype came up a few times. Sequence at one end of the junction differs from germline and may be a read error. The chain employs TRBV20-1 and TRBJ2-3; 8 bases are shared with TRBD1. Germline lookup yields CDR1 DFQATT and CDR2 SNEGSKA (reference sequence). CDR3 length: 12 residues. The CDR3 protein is CSARAQGACCAF. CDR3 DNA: TGCAGTGCTAGAGCTCAGGGGGCGTGTTGCGCTTTT.

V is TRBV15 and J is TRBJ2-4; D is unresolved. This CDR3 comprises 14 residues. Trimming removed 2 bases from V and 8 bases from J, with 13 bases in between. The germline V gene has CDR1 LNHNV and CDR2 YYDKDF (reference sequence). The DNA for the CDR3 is TGTGCCACCAGCAGACCGTCTTCGGGTGACATTCAGTACTTC. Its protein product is CATSRPSSGDIQYF.

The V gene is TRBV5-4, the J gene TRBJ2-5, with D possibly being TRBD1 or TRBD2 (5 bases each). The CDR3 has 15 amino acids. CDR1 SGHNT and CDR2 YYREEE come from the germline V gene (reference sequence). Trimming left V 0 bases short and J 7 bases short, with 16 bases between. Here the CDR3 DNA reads TGTGCCAGCAGCTTGGACAGGAAGGACTTTATGACCCAGTACTTC. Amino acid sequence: CASSLDRKDFMTQYF.

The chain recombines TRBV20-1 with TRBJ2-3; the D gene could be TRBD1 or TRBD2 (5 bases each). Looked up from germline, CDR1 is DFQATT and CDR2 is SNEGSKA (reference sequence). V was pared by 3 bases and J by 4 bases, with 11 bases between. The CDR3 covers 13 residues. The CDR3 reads CSASGAGADTQYF. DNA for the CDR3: TGCAGTGCTAGCGGGGCCGGCGCAGATACGCAGTATTTT.

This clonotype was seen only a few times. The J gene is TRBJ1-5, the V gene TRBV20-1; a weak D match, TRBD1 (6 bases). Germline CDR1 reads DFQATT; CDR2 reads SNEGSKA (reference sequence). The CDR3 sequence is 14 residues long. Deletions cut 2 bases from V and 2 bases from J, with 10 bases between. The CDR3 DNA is TGCAGTGCTAGACTGGGGGCTGGCAATCAGCCCCAGCATTTT. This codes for CSARLGAGNQPQHF.

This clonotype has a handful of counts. The CDR3 region is CASNKFGVNTEAFF. The CDR3 region has the DNA TGTGCCAGCAACAAATTCGGGGTTAACACTGAAGCTTTCTTT. The chain joins TRBV12-3 or TRBV12-4 to TRBJ1-1; D not resolved. V was cut by 7 bases and J by 2 bases, with 14 bases left in between. CDR3 size: 14 residues.

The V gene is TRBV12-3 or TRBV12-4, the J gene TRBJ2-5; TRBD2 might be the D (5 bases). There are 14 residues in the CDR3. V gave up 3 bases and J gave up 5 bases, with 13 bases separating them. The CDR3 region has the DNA TGTGCCAGCAGTTTGAGGGCCCCTCCGGAGACCCAGTACTTC. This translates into CASSLRAPPETQYF.

CDR3 in DNA: TGTGCCAGCAGCCCGCGACAGGGGAGTGCCACAGATACGCAGTATTTT. Translated: CASSPRQGSATDTQYF. The V and J genes are TRBV11-2 and TRBJ2-3, with 8 positions matching TRBD1. The ends lost 5 bases at V and 2 bases at J; junction bases unmatched: 9. Germline assignment: CDR1 SGHAT and CDR2 FQNNGV. The CDR3 contains 16 residues.

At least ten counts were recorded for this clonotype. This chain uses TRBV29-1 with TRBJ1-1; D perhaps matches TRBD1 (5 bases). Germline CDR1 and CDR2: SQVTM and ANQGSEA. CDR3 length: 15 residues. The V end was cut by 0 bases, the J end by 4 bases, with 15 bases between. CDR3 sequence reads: CSVEDWSQGGTEAFF. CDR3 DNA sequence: TGCAGCGTTGAAGATTGGTCGCAGGGCGGCACTGAAGCTTTCTTT.

CDR3 coding DNA: TGTGCCAGCAGCTTAGCGGGGGCCCACGAGCGGTACGTC. Translated, it gives CASSLAGAHERYV. V is TRBV7-2 and J is TRBJ2-7; perhaps TRBD1 as D (6 bases). Germline-derived CDR1 and CDR2 are SGHTA and FQGNSA. CDR3 length: 13 residues.

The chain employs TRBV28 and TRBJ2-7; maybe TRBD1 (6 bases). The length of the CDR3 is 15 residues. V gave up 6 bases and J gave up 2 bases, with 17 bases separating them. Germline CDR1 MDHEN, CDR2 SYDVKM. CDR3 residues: CASRKTGPLTYEQYF. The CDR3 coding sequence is TGTGCCAGCAGGAAGACAGGACCTCTGACCTACGAGCAGTACTTC. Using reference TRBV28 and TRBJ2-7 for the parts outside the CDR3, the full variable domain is DVKVTQSSRYLVKRTGEKVFLECVQDMDHENMFWYRQDPGLGLRLIYFSYDVKMKEKGDIPEGYSVSREKKERFSLILESASTNQTSMYLCASRKTGPLTYEQYFGPGTRLTVT.

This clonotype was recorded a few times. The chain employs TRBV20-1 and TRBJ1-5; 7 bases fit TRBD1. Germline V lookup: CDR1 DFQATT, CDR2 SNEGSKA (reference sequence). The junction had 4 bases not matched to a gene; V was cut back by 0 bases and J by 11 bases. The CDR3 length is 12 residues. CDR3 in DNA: TGCAGTGCTAGAGATGACAGGGAGGCCCAGCATTTT. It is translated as CSARDDREAQHF.

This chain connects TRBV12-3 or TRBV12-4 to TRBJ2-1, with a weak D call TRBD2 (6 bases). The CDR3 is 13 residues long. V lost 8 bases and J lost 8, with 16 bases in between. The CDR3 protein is CASAAWASDEQFF. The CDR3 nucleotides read TGTGCCAGCGCCGCCTGGGCTAGCGATGAGCAGTTCTTC.

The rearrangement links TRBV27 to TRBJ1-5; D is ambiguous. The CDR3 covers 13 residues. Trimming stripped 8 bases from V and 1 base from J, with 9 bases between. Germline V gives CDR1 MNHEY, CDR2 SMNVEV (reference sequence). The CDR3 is CASATLSNQPQHF. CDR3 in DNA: TGTGCCAGCGCGACGTTGAGCAATCAGCCCCAGCATTTT.

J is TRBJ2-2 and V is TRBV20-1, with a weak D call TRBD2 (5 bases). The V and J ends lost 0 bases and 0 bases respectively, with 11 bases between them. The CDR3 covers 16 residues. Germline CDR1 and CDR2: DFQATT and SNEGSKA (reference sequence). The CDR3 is CSARDPRGSNTGELFF. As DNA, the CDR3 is TGCAGTGCTAGAGATCCCCGGGGTTCGAACACCGGGGAGCTGTTTTTT.